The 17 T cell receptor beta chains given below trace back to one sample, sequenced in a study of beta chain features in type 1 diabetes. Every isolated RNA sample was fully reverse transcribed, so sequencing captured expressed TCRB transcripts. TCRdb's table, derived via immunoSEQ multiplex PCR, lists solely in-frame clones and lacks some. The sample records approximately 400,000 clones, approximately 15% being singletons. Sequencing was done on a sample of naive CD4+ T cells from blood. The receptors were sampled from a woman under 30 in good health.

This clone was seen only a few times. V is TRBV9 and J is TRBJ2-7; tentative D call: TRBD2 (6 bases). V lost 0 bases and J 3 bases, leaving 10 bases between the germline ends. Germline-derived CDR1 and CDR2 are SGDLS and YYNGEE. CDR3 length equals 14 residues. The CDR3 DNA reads TGTGCCAGCAGCGTAGCGGGAGTTAACTACGAGCAGTACTTC. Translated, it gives CASSVAGVNYEQYF.

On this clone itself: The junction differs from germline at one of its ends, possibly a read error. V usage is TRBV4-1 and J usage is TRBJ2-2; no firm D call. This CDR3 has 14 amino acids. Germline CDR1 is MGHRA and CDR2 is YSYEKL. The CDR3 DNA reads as TGTGCCAGCAGCCAAGATGTAGTGGCCGGGGAGCTGTTTTTT. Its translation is CASSQDVVAGELFF.

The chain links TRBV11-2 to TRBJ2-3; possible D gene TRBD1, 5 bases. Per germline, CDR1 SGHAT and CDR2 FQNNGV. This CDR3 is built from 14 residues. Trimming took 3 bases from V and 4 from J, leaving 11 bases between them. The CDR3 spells CASSFPPGSDTQYF. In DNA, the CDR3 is TGTGCCAGCAGCTTTCCCCCAGGGTCAGATACGCAGTATTTT.

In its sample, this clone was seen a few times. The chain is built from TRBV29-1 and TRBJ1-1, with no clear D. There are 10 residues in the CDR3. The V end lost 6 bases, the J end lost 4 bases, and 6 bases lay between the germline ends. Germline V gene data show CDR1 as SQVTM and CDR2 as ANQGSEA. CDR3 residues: CSVRVTEAFF. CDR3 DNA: TGCAGCGTGCGAGTCACTGAAGCTTTCTTT.

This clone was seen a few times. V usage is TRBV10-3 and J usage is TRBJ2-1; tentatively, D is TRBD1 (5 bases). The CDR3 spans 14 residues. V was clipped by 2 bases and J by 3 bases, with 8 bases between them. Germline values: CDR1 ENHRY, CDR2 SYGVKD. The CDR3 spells CAISEKGDYNEQFF. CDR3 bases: TGTGCCATCAGTGAGAAAGGGGACTACAATGAGCAGTTCTTC.

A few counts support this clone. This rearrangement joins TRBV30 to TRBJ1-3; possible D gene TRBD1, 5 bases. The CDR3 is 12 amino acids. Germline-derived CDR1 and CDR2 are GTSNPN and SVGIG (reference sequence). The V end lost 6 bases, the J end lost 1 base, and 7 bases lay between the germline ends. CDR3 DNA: TGTGCCTGCAGGGAATCTGGAAACACCATATATTTT. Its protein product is CACRESGNTIYF.

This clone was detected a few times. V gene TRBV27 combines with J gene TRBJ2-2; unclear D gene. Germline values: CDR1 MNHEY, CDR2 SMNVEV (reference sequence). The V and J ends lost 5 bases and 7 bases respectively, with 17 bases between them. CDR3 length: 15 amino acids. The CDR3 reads CASSPYEALSGELFF. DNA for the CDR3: TGTGCCAGCAGTCCCTATGAGGCCCTGAGCGGGGAGCTGTTTTTT.

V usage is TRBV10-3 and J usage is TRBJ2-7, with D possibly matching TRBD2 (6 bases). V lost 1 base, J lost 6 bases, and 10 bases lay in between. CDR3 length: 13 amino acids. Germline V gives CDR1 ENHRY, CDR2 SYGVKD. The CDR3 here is CAISEYLRGEQYF. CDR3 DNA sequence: TGTGCCATCAGTGAGTACTTGCGGGGCGAGCAGTACTTC.

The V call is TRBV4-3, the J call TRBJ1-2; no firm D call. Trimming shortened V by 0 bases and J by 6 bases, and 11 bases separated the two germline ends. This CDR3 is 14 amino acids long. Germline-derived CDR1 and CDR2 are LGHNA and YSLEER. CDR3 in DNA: TGCGCCAGCAGCCAAGACTATCCCGGGGATGGCTACACCTTC. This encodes CASSQDYPGDGYTF.

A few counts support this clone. DNA of the CDR3: TGTGCCAGCAGTTACTCGACAGGGAATGGCTACACCTTC. Protein product: CASSYSTGNGYTF. The chain uses TRBV6-5 and TRBJ1-2, with 7 bases that match TRBD1. V was clipped by 0 bases and J by 6 bases; unmatched bases: 1. Germline V gives CDR1 MNHEY, CDR2 SVGAGI. The CDR3 loop spans 13 amino acids.

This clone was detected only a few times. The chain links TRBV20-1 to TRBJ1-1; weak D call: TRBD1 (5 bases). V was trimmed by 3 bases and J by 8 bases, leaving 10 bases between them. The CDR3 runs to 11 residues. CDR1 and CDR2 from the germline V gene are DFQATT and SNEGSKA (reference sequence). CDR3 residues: CSASNRPEAFF. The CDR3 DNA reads TGCAGTGCTAGTAACAGGCCGGAAGCTTTCTTT.

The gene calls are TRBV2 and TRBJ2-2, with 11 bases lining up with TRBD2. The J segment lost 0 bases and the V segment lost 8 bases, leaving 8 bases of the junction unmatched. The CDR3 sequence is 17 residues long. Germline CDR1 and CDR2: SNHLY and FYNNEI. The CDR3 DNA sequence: TGTGCCAGCGGCCACACGACTAGCGGGGCGAACACCGGGGAGCTGTTTTTT. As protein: CASGHTTSGANTGELFF.

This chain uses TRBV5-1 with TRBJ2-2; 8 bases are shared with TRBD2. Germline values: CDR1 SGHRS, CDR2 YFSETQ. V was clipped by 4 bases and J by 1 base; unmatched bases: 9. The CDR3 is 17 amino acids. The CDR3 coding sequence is TGCGCCAGCAGCCCATTGACTAGCGCCCAGAACACCGGGGAGCTGTTTTTT. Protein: CASSPLTSAQNTGELFF.

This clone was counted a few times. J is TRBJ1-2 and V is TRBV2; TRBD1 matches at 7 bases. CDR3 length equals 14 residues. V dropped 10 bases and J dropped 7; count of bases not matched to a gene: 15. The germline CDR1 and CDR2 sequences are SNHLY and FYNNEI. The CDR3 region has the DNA TGTGCCACCGTCCCCCATTCATCAGGGGGTGGCTACACCTTC. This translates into CATVPHSSGGGYTF. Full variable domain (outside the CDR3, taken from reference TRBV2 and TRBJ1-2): EPEVTQTPSHQVTQMGQEVILRCVPISNHLYFYWYRQILGQKVEFLVSFYNNEISEKSEIFDDQFSVERPDGSNFTLKIRSTKLEDSAMYFCATVPHSSGGGYTFGSGTRLTVV.

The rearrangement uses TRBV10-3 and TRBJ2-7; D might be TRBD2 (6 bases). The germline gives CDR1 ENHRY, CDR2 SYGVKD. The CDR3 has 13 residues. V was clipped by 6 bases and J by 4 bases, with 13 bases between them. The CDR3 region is CAIRGTGTYEQYF. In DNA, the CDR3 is TGTGCCATCAGGGGGACTGGGACGTACGAGCAGTACTTC.

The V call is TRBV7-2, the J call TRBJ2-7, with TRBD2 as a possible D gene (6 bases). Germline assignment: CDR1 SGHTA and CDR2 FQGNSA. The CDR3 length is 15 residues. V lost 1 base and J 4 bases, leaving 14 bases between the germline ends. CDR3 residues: CASSLGAGRQYEQYF. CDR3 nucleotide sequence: TGTGCCAGCAGCTTAGGGGCGGGAAGACAGTACGAGCAGTACTTC. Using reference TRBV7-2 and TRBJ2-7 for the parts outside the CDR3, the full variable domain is GAGVSQSPSNKVTEKGKDVELRCDPISGHTALYWYRQSLGQGLEFLIYFQGNSAPDKSGLPSDRFSAERTGGSVSTLTIQRTQQEDSAVYLCASSLGAGRQYEQYFGPGTRLTVT.

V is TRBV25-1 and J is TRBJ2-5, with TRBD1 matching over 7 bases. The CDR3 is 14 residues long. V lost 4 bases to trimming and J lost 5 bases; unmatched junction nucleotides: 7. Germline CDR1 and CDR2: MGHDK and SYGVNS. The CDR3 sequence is CASSVTGTGETQYF. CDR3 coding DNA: TGTGCCAGCAGTGTGACAGGGACGGGGGAGACCCAGTACTTC.